A selection of T cell receptor beta chains follows, all from one sample in a study of blood T cell repertoires in COVID-19. Some clones are missing from TCRdb's copy, which holds only in-frame ones; the method was immunoSEQ multiplex PCR. The table has 150,000 to 200,000 clones, roughly 80% seen once. Source material: peripheral blood. Receptors originate from a woman aged 40 to 49 with acute or convalescent COVID-19. CDR3s include the opening cysteine and the closing phenylalanine or tryptophan. A D gene is named only where the DNA matches it firmly. Clone size, where shown, is once, few, many, or a class for clones that have expanded.

d_call j_call clone_size cdr3_length v_call cdr3_aa cdr3_nt
TRBD2 TRBJ2-7 . 14 TRBV5-1 CASSLSGSSYEQYF TGCGCCAGCAGCTTAAGCGGGAGCTCCTACGAGCAGTACTTC
. TRBJ1-5 few 15 TRBV5-8 CASSMGVEGNQPQHF TGTGCCAGCAGCATGGGGGTTGAGGGCAATCAGCCCCAGCATTTT
. TRBJ1-1 . 13 TRBV28 CASSWGGVTEAFF TGTGCCAGCAGTTGGGGGGGTGTCACTGAAGCTTTCTTT
TRBD2 TRBJ2-7 . 13 TRBV27 CASRTSGRYEQYF TGTGCCAGTCGGACTAGCGGGAGGTACGAGCAGTACTTC
. TRBJ2-7 few 14 TRBV5-1 CASSAQGFSYEQYF TGCGCCAGCAGCGCGCAGGGGTTCAGTTACGAGCAGTACTTC
TRBD2 TRBJ2-1 . 18 TRBV6-1 CASSEALLAGAIYNEQFF TGTGCCAGCAGTGAAGCCCTTTTAGCGGGAGCGATCTACAATGAGCAGTTCTTC
. TRBJ1-1 . 12 TRBV28 CASSLTGTEAFF TGTGCCAGCAGCTTAACGGGCACTGAAGCTTTCTTT
TRBD1 TRBJ1-4 . 15 TRBV7-2 CASSPGTGDPEKLFF TGTGCCAGCAGCCCAGGGACAGGGGATCCTGAAAAACTGTTTTTT
TRBD1 TRBJ2-2 . 14 TRBV10-3 CAISGTGQSGELFF TGTGCCATCTCTGGGACAGGGCAGTCCGGGGAGCTGTTTTTT
. TRBJ2-7 . 16 TRBV19 CASNNKGVLAVGEQYF TGTGCCAGTAATAATAAGGGTGTCCTAGCTGTGGGGGAGCAGTACTTC
TRBD1 TRBJ2-7 . 16 TRBV5-6 CASSLPRDRDAYEQYF TGTGCCAGCAGCTTGCCCCGGGACAGAGACGCCTACGAGCAGTACTTC
. TRBJ1-3 . 13 TRBV5-4 CASSLGQGNTIYF TGTGCCAGCAGCTTGGGCCAGGGAAACACCATATATTTT
. TRBJ2-7 . 14 TRBV19 CASSIMTGTYEQYF TGTGCCAGTAGTATAATGACTGGAACTTACGAGCAGTACTTC
TRBD2 TRBJ2-7 . 15 TRBV5-1 CASSLGLAGSYEQYF TGCGCCAGCAGCTTGGGTCTAGCGGGTTCCTACGAGCAGTACTTC
. TRBJ1-5 . 12 TRBV28 CASSPGLGKRHF TGTGCCAGCAGCCCCGGACTGGGAAAAAGGCATTTT
. TRBJ2-7 . 18 TRBV7-3 CASSLFRGIGGSSYEQYF TGTGCCAGCAGCTTATTTAGGGGAATCGGGGGTTCCTCCTACGAGCAGTACTTC
. TRBJ1-6 once 14 TRBV7-9 CASSFSQAWSPLHF TGTGCCAGCAGCTTCAGTCAGGCTTGGTCACCCCTCCACTTT
TRBD2 TRBJ2-7 . 15 TRBV2 CASSEGLAGEYEQYF TGTGCCAGCAGCGAAGGACTAGCGGGGGAGTACGAGCAGTACTTC
TRBD1 TRBJ1-4 once 14 TRBV3-1/TRBV3-2 CASSQDRGGEKLFF TGTGCCAGCAGTCAGGACAGGGGAGGAGAAAAACTGTTTTTT
. TRBJ2-6 . 15 TRBV6-5 CATQKAASGANVLTF TGTGCCACCCAAAAAGCGGCCTCTGGGGCCAACGTCCTGACTTTC
. TRBJ1-2 . 14 TRBV20-1 CSASGDGRGYGYTF TGCAGTGCTAGTGGCGACGGTAGGGGTTATGGCTACACCTTC
TRBD2 TRBJ2-1 . 13 TRBV19 CASRAGGPNEQFF TGTGCCAGTAGGGCGGGAGGCCCAAATGAGCAGTTCTTC
. TRBJ2-3 . 12 TRBV11-2 CANSSYADTQYF TGTGCCAACAGCTCCTATGCAGATACGCAGTATTTT
. TRBJ1-5 . 18 TRBV21-1 CASSQSRDRRVMSQPQHF TGTGCCAGCAGCCAAAGCCGGGACAGAAGGGTCATGAGTCAGCCCCAGCATTTT
TRBD2 TRBJ2-7 few 14 TRBV2 CATRSSGGTYEQYF TGTGCCACCCGATCCAGCGGGGGAACCTACGAGCAGTACTTC
TRBD1 TRBJ1-4 . 15 TRBV7-8 CASSSETGMGEKLFF TGTGCCAGCAGCTCGGAGACAGGGATGGGAGAAAAACTGTTTTTT
TRBD2 TRBJ2-1 . 15 TRBV6-5 CASGFSGGTYNEQFF TGTGCCAGCGGGTTTAGCGGGGGTACCTACAATGAGCAGTTCTTC
. TRBJ1-1 many 15 TRBV10-2 CASSGPQNLNTEAFF TGCGCCAGCAGTGGTCCTCAGAACCTGAACACTGAAGCTTTCTTT
. TRBJ2-2 few 13 TRBV30 CACPAAGAGELFF TGTGCCTGTCCCGCAGCAGGGGCCGGGGAGCTGTTTTTT
. TRBJ2-5 . 13 TRBV6-5 CASSYNNEETQYF TGTGCCAGCAGTTATAACAACGAAGAGACCCAGTACTTC
. TRBJ1-1 few 14 TRBV5-1 CASSLAGGHTEAFF TGCGCCAGCAGCTTGGCGGGAGGGCACACTGAAGCTTTCTTT